This entry features one TCR beta chain sequence. Antigen specificity is unknown. This specimen comes from a study of T cell repertoires in cytomegalovirus infection. As for the study in general: Public TCR beta signatures were indicative of both CMV infection and a matching HLA type. General study points: Within the response measured ex vivo, HLA-C-restricted CMV-specific TCR beta clonotypes were dominant.

From the reads, TCRdb called clonotypes with MiXCR, one entry per CDR3 protein. The data show a few hundred thousand distinct CDR3 sequences, with approximately 22% seen just once and approximately 18% held by the top ten. The V end lost 3 bases, the J end lost 2 bases, and 11 bases lay between the germline ends. The germline V gene encodes CDR1 SNHLY and CDR2 FYNNEI. The CDR3 runs 14 residues. This clonotype originated in a human donor in good health (CMV status not recorded). Some clones in this sample may be carry-over from other donors' samples. The sample was CD8+ T cells from PBMCs. J is TRBJ2-7 and V is TRBV2; D is perhaps TRBD1 (6 bases). The CDR3 sequence: CASSDQGFTYEQYF. The CDR3 bases are TGTGCCAGCAGTGATCAGGGGTTCACCTACGAGCAGTACTTC.